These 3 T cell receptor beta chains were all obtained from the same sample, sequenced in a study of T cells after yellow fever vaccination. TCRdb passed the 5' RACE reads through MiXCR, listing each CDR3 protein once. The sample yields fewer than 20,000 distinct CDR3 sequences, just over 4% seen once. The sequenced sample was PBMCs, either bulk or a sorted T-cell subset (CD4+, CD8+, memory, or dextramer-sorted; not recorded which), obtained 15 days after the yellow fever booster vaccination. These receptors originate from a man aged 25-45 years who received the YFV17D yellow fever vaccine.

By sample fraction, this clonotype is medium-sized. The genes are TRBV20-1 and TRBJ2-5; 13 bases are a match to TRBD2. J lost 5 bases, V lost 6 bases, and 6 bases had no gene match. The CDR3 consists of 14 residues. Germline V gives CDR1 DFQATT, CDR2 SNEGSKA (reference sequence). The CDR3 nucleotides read TGCAGTGCCAGACTAGCGGGAGGATGGGAGACCCAGTACTTC. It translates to CSARLAGGWETQYF.

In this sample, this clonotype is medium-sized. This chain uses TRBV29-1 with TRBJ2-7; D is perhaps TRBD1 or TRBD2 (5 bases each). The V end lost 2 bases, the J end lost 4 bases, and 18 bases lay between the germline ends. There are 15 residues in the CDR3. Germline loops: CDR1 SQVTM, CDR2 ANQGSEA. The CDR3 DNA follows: TGCAGCGTTGAACTTGTGGCGTCGTGGGGGTACGAGCAGTACTTC. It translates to CSVELVASWGYEQYF.

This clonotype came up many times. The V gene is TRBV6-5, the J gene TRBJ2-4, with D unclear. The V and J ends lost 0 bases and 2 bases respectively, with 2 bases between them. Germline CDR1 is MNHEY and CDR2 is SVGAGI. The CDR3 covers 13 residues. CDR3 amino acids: CASSYSPKNIQYF. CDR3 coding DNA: TGTGCCAGCAGTTACTCACCCAAAAACATTCAGTACTTC.